One and the same sample provided the 32 T cell receptor beta chains below, sequenced in a study of T-cell memory formation after mild COVID-19. TCRdb re-called the 5' RACE reads with MiXCR, one entry per CDR3 protein. Here the sample spans about 250,000 distinct CDR3 sequences, approximately 15% being singletons. Material: PBMCs or a T cell subset sorted from them (not recorded which). The receptors shown here come from an adult woman who had mild COVID-19 (a few samples of this study predate the infection). Cell type and time point are not known.

J is TRBJ1-2 and V is TRBV6-6; TRBD1 aligns across 9 bases. The CDR3 is 14 residues long. CDR1 MNHNY and CDR2 SVGAGI come from the germline V gene (reference sequence). J was trimmed by 1 base and V by 6 bases; bases with no gene match: 3. The CDR3 here is CASRMGQGNYGYTF. In DNA form, the CDR3 reads TGTGCCAGCAGGATGGGACAGGGTAACTATGGCTACACCTTC.

This sequence joins TRBV7-8 and TRBJ1-4; a possible D gene is TRBD1 (5 bases). V lost 2 bases to trimming and J lost 8 bases, with 6 bases between them. Germline CDR1 reads SGHVS; CDR2 reads FQNEAQ. There are 12 residues in the CDR3. The DNA of the CDR3 is TGTGCCAGCAGCTTATGGGGCGAAAAACTGTTTTTT. As protein: CASSLWGEKLFF.

This clonotype was found a few times. This sequence joins TRBV4-3 and TRBJ2-3; 15 positions match TRBD2. Germline CDR1 reads LGHNA; CDR2 reads YSLEER. V gave up 1 base and J gave up 6 bases; unmatched junction bases: 5. The CDR3 has 17 residues. This CDR3 is CASSQGGTSGRKDTQYF. Written as DNA, the CDR3 is TGCGCCAGCAGCCAAGGTGGGACTAGCGGGAGGAAGGATACGCAGTATTTT.

V gene TRBV30 combines with J gene TRBJ1-5, with D tentatively TRBD1 (5 bases). Between the trimmed V and J ends, which lost 0 bases and 7 bases, there was a span of 10 bases. CDR3 size: 13 residues. From germline, CDR1 is GTSNPN and CDR2 SVGIG (reference sequence). The CDR3 spells CAWSVRRGQPQHF. The CDR3 DNA sequence: TGTGCCTGGAGTGTACGTAGGGGACAGCCCCAGCATTTT.

In its sample, this clonotype was seen a few times. The chain carries TRBV4-2 and TRBJ1-3; no firm D call. The germline CDR1 and CDR2 sequences are LGHNA and YNFKEQ. There are 16 residues in the CDR3. Trimming cost V 0 bases and J 2 bases, with 11 bases left between them. CDR3 in amino acids: CASSQDRSRAGNTIYF. The CDR3 DNA is TGTGCCAGCAGCCAAGATAGGTCCCGAGCTGGAAACACCATATATTTT.

The J gene is TRBJ2-2, the V gene TRBV7-2; 10 nucleotides line up with TRBD1. Germline assignment: CDR1 SGHTA and CDR2 FQGNSA. CDR3 length: 15 amino acids. With 5 bases clipped from V and 5 bases from J, the junction kept 5 bases outside the gene matches. The CDR3 nucleotides are TGTGCCAGCAGCCGGGACAGGGGTCAAACCGGGGAGCTGTTTTTT. Translating gives CASSRDRGQTGELFF.

This clonotype has only a few counts. The chain joins TRBV18 to TRBJ1-4, with 11 bases that match TRBD1. J lost 8 bases, V lost 0 bases, and 11 bases had no gene match. The germline V gene encodes CDR1 KGHSH and CDR2 LQKENI. CDR3 size: 18 residues. The DNA of the CDR3 is TGTGCCAGCTCACCACCGGGACAGGGGGTCACCGGGGCAGAAAAACTGTTTTTT. Its protein is CASSPPGQGVTGAEKLFF.

The chain's CDR3 is CSARGENTIYF. The CDR3 DNA reads TGCAGTGCTAGAGGAGAAAACACCATATATTTT. V and J are TRBV20-1 and TRBJ1-3; no reliable D call. The length of the CDR3 is 11 residues. Deletions cut 1 base from V and 6 bases from J, with 4 bases between. Germline lookup yields CDR1 DFQATT and CDR2 SNEGSKA (reference sequence).

This chain connects TRBV5-4 to TRBJ1-1, with unresolved D. Germline V gives CDR1 SGHNT, CDR2 YYREEE (reference sequence). Trimming took 1 base from V and 5 from J, leaving 15 bases between them. The CDR3 totals 15 residues. CDR3 bases: TGTGCCAGCAGCTTGCTCGCGGTCGGCGGTACTGAAGCTTTCTTT. Translation: CASSLLAVGGTEAFF.

The V gene is TRBV3-1, the J gene TRBJ2-5; TRBD1 is a possible D gene (5 bases). The CDR3 extends over 11 amino acids. The ends were cut back, 3 bases at V and 9 bases at J, with 8 bases in the middle. In germline, CDR1 is LGHDT, CDR2 YNNKEL (reference sequence). The DNA for the CDR3 is TGTGCCAGCAGCCACCTACAGGCCCAGTACTTC. Translation: CASSHLQAQYF.

The CDR3 DNA follows: TGTGCCAGCAGCTACCTGGGCCGGAATAATTCACCCCTCCACTTT. It specifies CASSYLGRNNSPLHF. The chain carries TRBV7-9 and TRBJ1-6; D gene ambiguous. The CDR3 runs to 15 residues. In germline, CDR1 is SEHNR, CDR2 FQNEAQ (reference sequence). The V and J ends lost 4 bases and 5 bases respectively, with 12 bases between them.

V is TRBV12-3 or TRBV12-4 and J is TRBJ1-2, with D tentatively TRBD1 (5 bases). The CDR3 sequence is 15 residues long. V lost 5 bases to trimming and J lost 2 bases, with 15 bases between them. The CDR3 DNA is TGTGCCAGCAGTCCTCGGGCGGGGGTAAACTATGGCTACACCTTC. It specifies CASSPRAGVNYGYTF.

A few counts support this clonotype. The rearrangement uses TRBV11-2 and TRBJ2-3; 9 bases are a match to TRBD2. After removal of 5 bases from V and 5 bases from J, the junction contained 11 bases not matched to a gene. The germline V gene encodes CDR1 SGHAT and CDR2 FQNNGV. This CDR3 has 16 residues. CDR3 nucleotide sequence: TGTGCCAGCAGCCCTACTAGCGGGTCAGGGGGAGATACGCAGTATTTT. Protein product: CASSPTSGSGGDTQYF.

The chain is built from TRBV30 and TRBJ2-3; possible D gene TRBD1, 6 bases. V shed 0 bases and J shed 2 bases, with 12 bases lying between them. Germline loops: CDR1 GTSNPN, CDR2 SVGIG (reference sequence). This CDR3 has 15 residues. CDR3 DNA sequence: TGTGCCTGGAGTGTCGGACAGATAAACACAGATACGCAGTATTTT. Translating gives CAWSVGQINTDTQYF.

The gene calls are TRBV10-3 and TRBJ2-7; 9 bases match TRBD2. Trimming at V came to 0 bases and at J to 0 bases, leaving 6 bases not matched to a gene. CDR1 is ENHRY, CDR2 SYGVKD, per germline. This CDR3 region has 17 residues. The CDR3 loop is CAISESAGGPFSYEQYF. In DNA, the CDR3 is TGTGCCATCAGTGAGTCTGCGGGAGGGCCGTTCTCCTACGAGCAGTACTTC.

The gene calls are TRBV11-2 and TRBJ2-1; 8 nucleotides match TRBD2. The V gene's germline CDR1 is SGHAT and CDR2 FQNNGV. With 5 bases clipped from V and 4 bases from J, the junction kept 10 bases outside the gene matches. The CDR3 totals 16 residues. The CDR3 nucleotides read TGTGCCAGCAGCCAACTCTCGGGACTAGGATACAATGAGCAGTTCTTC. Protein product: CASSQLSGLGYNEQFF.

The chain joins TRBV24-1 to TRBJ1-6; D gene unclear. Germline V gene lookup returns CDR1 KGHDR and CDR2 SFDVKD. The CDR3 is 16 residues long. The ends were cut back, 0 bases at V and 9 bases at J, with 14 bases in the middle. CDR3 sequence (DNA): TGTGCCACCAGTGATTTGGAGAACCCCCTTGGTTCACCCCTCCACTTT. Residues: CATSDLENPLGSPLHF.

This sequence joins TRBV3-1 and TRBJ1-1; a possible D gene is TRBD1 (6 bases). In germline, CDR1 is LGHDT, CDR2 YNNKEL (reference sequence). The CDR3 length is 14 residues. V lost 4 bases and J lost 7, with 16 bases in between. The CDR3 here is CASSLLTGIGEAFF. The CDR3 DNA sequence: TGTGCCAGCAGCCTCCTTACAGGGATCGGTGAAGCTTTCTTT.

There are a few counts of this clonotype. This sequence joins TRBV12-3 or TRBV12-4 and TRBJ2-7, with D perhaps TRBD1 (5 bases). The ends were cut back, 5 bases at V and 7 bases at J, with 18 bases in the middle. The CDR3 contains 14 residues. CDR3 sequence: CASSPTALGWEQYF. CDR3 in DNA: TGTGCCAGCAGTCCGACAGCTTTGGGGTGGGAGCAGTACTTC.

The chain uses TRBV5-1 and TRBJ1-1; weak D call: TRBD1 (6 bases). V lost 4 bases and J lost 1, with 14 bases in between. CDR1 is SGHRS and CDR2 is YFSETQ in the germline V gene. This CDR3 region has 15 residues. CDR3 region: CASSPGAWGNTEAFF. The CDR3 bases are TGCGCCAGCAGCCCGGGGGCGTGGGGGAACACTGAAGCTTTCTTT.

This clonotype occurred many times. This chain joins TRBV5-1 and TRBJ2-7, with 12 bases lining up with TRBD1. The CDR3 length is 15 residues. From germline, CDR1 is SGHRS and CDR2 YFSETQ. Trimming removed 2 bases from V and 6 bases from J; junction bases left unmatched: 6. DNA for the CDR3: TGCGCCAGCAGCTTTACCGGGACAGGGGGCTTCGAGCAGTACTTC. Its protein product is CASSFTGTGGFEQYF.

The table lists this clonotype with a few counts. The rearrangement uses TRBV24-1 and TRBJ1-2, with TRBD1 identical over 9 bases. The V segment lost 3 bases and the J segment 1 base; nucleotides outside the gene matches: 8. Germline CDR1 reads KGHDR; CDR2 reads SFDVKD. The CDR3 loop spans 17 amino acids. The CDR3 sequence is CATSDPLGQGYNYGYTF. DNA of the CDR3: TGTGCCACCAGTGATCCATTGGGACAGGGTTATAACTATGGCTACACCTTC.

This chain uses TRBV6-5 with TRBJ1-1, with a tentative D call TRBD1 (6 bases). This CDR3 is 16 amino acids long. Germline CDR1 reads MNHEY; CDR2 reads SVGAGI. V was shortened by 6 bases and J by 1 base, with 18 bases between the two germline ends. The CDR3 nucleotides are TGTGCCAGCAGCCGCCTCACAGGGCCCGGGAACACTGAAGCTTTCTTT. Translated: CASSRLTGPGNTEAFF.

This clonotype was observed a few times. This chain links TRBV5-1 with TRBJ2-5; 7 bases are shared with TRBD1. Trimming cost V 2 bases and J 5 bases; bases outside gene matches: 3. This CDR3 is built from 13 residues. Per the germline V gene, CDR1 is SGHRS and CDR2 is YFSETQ. The CDR3 loop is CASSLQGKETQYF. CDR3 coding DNA: TGCGCCAGCAGCTTACAGGGGAAGGAGACCCAGTACTTC.

The CDR3 sequence is CASSAGQGAWNEQFF. In nucleotides, the CDR3 is TGTGCCAGCAGCGCCGGACAGGGGGCGTGGAATGAGCAGTTCTTC. The chain recombines TRBV7-3 with TRBJ2-1; 11 nucleotides align to TRBD1. J lost 7 bases, V lost 5 bases, and 7 bases had no gene match. This CDR3 region has 15 residues. Germline loops: CDR1 SGHTA, CDR2 FQGTGA.

Only a few counts were recorded for this clonotype. The genes are TRBV6-1 and TRBJ2-4; perhaps D is TRBD1 or TRBD2 (5 bases each). The germline CDR1 and CDR2 sequences are MNHNS and SASEGT. Trimming shortened V by 1 base and J by 9 bases, and 10 bases separated the two germline ends. This CDR3 spans 13 amino acids. In nucleotides, the CDR3 is TGTGCCAGCAGTGAAGAGGGGAGTACCATTCAGTACTTC. Its protein product is CASSEEGSTIQYF.

This clonotype was seen only a few times. The V gene is TRBV12-3 or TRBV12-4, the J gene TRBJ2-6; tentatively, D is TRBD2 (5 bases). The germline V and J ends were trimmed by 2 bases and 0 bases, with 17 bases remaining between them. The CDR3 extends over 19 amino acids. For the CDR3, the DNA is TGTGCCAGCAGTTTAAGGGAGTCCATTCGAATCTCTGGGGCCAACGTCCTGACTTTC. Protein: CASSLRESIRISGANVLTF.

The chain links TRBV7-7 to TRBJ2-1; possibly TRBD2 for D (7 bases). Trimming pared 0 bases from V and 5 bases from J, leaving 17 bases between. The CDR3 consists of 17 residues. The V gene's germline CDR1 is SSHAT and CDR2 FNYEAQ (reference sequence). This chain's CDR3 is CASSLAMGGAGHNEQFF. The DNA for the CDR3 is TGTGCCAGCAGCTTAGCGATGGGGGGGGCGGGACACAATGAGCAGTTCTTC. The variable domain in full, completed from reference TRBV7-7 and TRBJ2-1, reads GAGVSQSPRYKVTKRGQDVTLRCDPISSHATLYWYQQALGQGPEFLTYFNYEAQPDKSGLPSDRFSAERPEGSISTLTIQRTEQRDSAMYRCASSLAMGGAGHNEQFFGPGTRLTVL.

The genes are TRBV6-5 and TRBJ2-7; 8 bases are shared with TRBD2. This CDR3 has 14 amino acids. V lost 5 bases to trimming and J lost 5 bases; unmatched junction nucleotides: 8. Germline CDR1 reads MNHEY; CDR2 reads SVGAGI. The CDR3: CASSTPGGINEQYF. The CDR3 region has the DNA TGTGCCAGCAGTACCCCGGGAGGGATCAACGAGCAGTACTTC.

The chain employs TRBV12-3 or TRBV12-4 and TRBJ1-2; TRBD1 matches at 7 bases. Unmatched junction bases numbered 4, after V lost 6 bases and J lost 3 bases. There are 13 residues in the CDR3. The chain's CDR3 is CASRGDSDYGYTF. In DNA form, the CDR3 reads TGTGCCAGCAGGGGGGACAGCGACTATGGCTACACCTTC.

CDR3 nucleotide sequence: TGTGCCAGCACCTACGGGAGTAACTATGGCTACACCTTC. Translated: CASTYGSNYGYTF. The V gene is TRBV6-5, the J gene TRBJ1-2, with unresolved D. CDR3 size: 13 residues. Germline assignment: CDR1 MNHEY and CDR2 SVGAGI. V was clipped by 7 bases and J by 1 base, with 10 bases between them.

The CDR3 nucleotides are TGCGCCAGCAGCTCCGGGGGCGGCGAGCAGTACTTC. It codes for CASSSGGGEQYF. This chain links TRBV5-1 with TRBJ2-7; possibly TRBD1 or TRBD2 for D (6 bases each). The germline gives CDR1 SGHRS, CDR2 YFSETQ. V gave up 3 bases and J gave up 6 bases, with 10 bases separating them. The CDR3 is made up of 12 amino acids.